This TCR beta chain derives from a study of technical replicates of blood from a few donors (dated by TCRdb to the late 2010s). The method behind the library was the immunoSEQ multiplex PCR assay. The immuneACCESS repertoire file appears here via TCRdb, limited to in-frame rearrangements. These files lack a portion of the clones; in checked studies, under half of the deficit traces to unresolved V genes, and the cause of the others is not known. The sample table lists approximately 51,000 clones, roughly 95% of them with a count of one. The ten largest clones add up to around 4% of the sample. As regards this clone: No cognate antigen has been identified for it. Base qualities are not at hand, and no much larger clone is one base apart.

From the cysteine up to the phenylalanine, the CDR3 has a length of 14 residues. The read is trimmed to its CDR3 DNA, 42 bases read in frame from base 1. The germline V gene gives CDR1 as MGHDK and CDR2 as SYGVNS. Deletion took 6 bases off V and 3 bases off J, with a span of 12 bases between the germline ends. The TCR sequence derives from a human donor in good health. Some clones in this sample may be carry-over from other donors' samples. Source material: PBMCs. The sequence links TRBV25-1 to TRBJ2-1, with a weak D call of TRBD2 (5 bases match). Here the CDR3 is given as CASSGIYNYNEQFF. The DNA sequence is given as TGTGCCAGCAGCGGGATTTACAACTACAATGAGCAGTTCTTC.